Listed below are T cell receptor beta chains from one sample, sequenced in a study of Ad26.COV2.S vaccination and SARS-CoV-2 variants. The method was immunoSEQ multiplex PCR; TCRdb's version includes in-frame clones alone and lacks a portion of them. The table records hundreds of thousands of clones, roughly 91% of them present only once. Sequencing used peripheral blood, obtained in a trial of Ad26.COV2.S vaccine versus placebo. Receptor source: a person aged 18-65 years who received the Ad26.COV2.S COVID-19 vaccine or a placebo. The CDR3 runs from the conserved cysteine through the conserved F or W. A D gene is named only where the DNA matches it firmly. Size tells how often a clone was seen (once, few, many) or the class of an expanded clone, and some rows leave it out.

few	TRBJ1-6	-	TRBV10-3	CAISELGDFNSPLHF	TGTGCCATCAGTGAACTCGGAGATTTTAATTCACCCCTCCACTTT
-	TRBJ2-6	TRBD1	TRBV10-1	CASSEDRGSGANVLTF	TGCGCCAGCAGTGAGGACAGGGGATCTGGGGCCAACGTCCTGACTTTC
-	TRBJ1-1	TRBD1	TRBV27	CASSSGGRHTEAFF	TGTGCCAGCAGTTCAGGGGGTAGACACACTGAAGCTTTCTTT
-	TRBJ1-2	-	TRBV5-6	CASSLIDTTNYGYTF	TGTGCCAGCAGCTTGATCGACACCACTAACTATGGCTACACCTTC
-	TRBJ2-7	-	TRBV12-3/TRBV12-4	CASSLGGWSEQYF	TGTGCCAGCAGTTTAGGGGGATGGAGCGAGCAGTACTTC
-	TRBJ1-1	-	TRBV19	CASSQLLNTEAFF	TGTGCCAGTTCCCAACTCTTGAACACTGAAGCTTTCTTT
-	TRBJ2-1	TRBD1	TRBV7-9	CASSLPDRGLGDEQFF	TGTGCCAGCAGCCTTCCTGACAGGGGGCTAGGTGATGAGCAGTTCTTC
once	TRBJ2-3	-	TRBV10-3	CAISESIGKTTDTQYF	TGTGCCATCAGTGAGTCGATAGGTAAGACGACAGATACGCAGTATTTT
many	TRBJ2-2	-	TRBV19	CASSISQNTGELFF	TGTGCCAGTAGTATATCTCAGAACACCGGGGAGCTGTTTTTT
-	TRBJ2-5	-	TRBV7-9	CASSLRPHPDRAETQYF	TGTGCCAGCAGCTTGCGCCCCCACCCCGATAGGGCCGAGACCCAGTACTTC
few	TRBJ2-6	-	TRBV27	CASSRNRPGANVLTF	TGTGCCAGCAGCCGCAACAGGCCTGGGGCCAACGTCCTGACTTTC
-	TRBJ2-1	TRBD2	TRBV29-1	CSVDSGLAALGEQFF	TGCAGCGTTGACTCGGGACTAGCGGCCCTCGGTGAGCAGTTCTTC
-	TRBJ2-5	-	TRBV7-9	CASSLRVGEGETQYF	TGTGCCAGCAGCCTAAGAGTTGGTGAAGGTGAGACCCAGTACTTC
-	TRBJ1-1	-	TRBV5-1	CASSLTGLRDTEAFF	TGCGCCAGCAGCTTGACAGGGCTAAGGGACACTGAAGCTTTCTTT
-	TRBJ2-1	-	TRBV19	CASSAPRTLNNEQFF	TGTGCCAGTAGCGCCCCCCGGACCCTCAACAATGAGCAGTTCTTC
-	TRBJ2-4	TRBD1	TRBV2	CASRLGQGLAKNIQYF	TGTGCCAGCAGACTTGGACAGGGTTTGGCCAAAAACATTCAGTACTTC
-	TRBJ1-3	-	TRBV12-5	CASGLVGRLRSGNTIYF	TGTGCTAGTGGTTTGGTAGGCAGACTCCGCTCTGGAAACACCATATATTTT
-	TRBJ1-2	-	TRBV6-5	CASRATLEGYTF	TGTGCCAGCAGGGCGACATTAGAAGGCTACACCTTC
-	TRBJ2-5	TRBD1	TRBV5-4	CASSLAGDRGLGETQYF	TGTGCCAGCAGCTTGGCGGGGGACAGGGGATTAGGGGAGACCCAGTACTTC
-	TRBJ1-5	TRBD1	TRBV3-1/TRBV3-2	CASGPGTGRKPQHF	TGTGCCAGCGGACCCGGGACAGGGAGGAAGCCCCAGCATTTT
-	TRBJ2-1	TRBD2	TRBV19	CASSIGAGAKFSEQFF	TGTGCCAGTAGTATAGGAGCGGGAGCGAAGTTTAGTGAGCAGTTCTTC
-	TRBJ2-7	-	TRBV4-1	CASSHLGEQYF	TGCGCCAGCAGCCACCTGGGAGAGCAGTACTTC
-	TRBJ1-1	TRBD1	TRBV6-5	CASSSNLDRVEAFF	TGTGCCAGCAGTTCAAATCTCGACAGGGTTGAAGCTTTCTTT
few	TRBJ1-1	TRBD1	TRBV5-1	CASMSGQLNTEAFF	TGCGCCAGCATGTCGGGACAGTTGAACACTGAAGCTTTCTTT
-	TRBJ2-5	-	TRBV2	CASSDDRQETQYF	TGTGCCAGCAGTGATGACAGGCAAGAGACCCAGTACTTC
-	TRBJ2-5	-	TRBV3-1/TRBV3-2	CASSLWDLAGGQETQYF	TGTGCCAGCAGCCTATGGGACTTGGCCGGGGGACAAGAGACCCAGTACTTC
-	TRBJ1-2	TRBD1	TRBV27	CASMDRDYGYTF	TGTGCCAGCATGGACAGGGACTATGGCTACACCTTC
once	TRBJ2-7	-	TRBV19	CASSTSGQSSYEQYF	TGTGCCAGTAGCACTTCGGGACAAAGCTCCTACGAGCAGTACTTC
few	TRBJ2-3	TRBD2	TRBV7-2	CASSLGASGGATDTQYF	TGTGCCAGCAGCTTAGGTGCTAGCGGGGGGGCAACAGATACGCAGTATTTT
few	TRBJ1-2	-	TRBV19	CASRQQQDYGYTF	TGTGCCAGCCGTCAACAGCAAGACTATGGCTACACCTTC
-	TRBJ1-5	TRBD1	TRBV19	CASRIDPQGRSNQPQHF	TGTGCCAGTAGGATAGACCCACAGGGGAGGTCCAATCAGCCCCAGCATTTT
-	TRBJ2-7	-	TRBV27	CASSSHSTYEQYF	TGTGCCAGCAGTTCCCACTCAACCTACGAGCAGTACTTC
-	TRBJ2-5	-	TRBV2	CASSYLGGQETQYF	TGTGCCAGCAGTTATTTAGGGGGACAAGAGACCCAGTACTTC
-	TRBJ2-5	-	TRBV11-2	CASSLKWQGGEETQYF	TGTGCCAGCAGCTTAAAATGGCAGGGGGGGGAAGAGACCCAGTACTTC
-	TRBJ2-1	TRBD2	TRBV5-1	CASSFTAGGTGNEQFF	TGCGCCAGCAGCTTCACCGCGGGAGGGACCGGTAATGAGCAGTTCTTC
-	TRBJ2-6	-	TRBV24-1	CATSGFIGRTFGANVLTF	TGTGCCACCAGTGGTTTTATAGGTCGGACATTTGGGGCCAACGTCCTGACTTTC
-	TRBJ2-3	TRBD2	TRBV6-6	CASNSRSGGGPDTQYF	TGTGCCAGCAATTCCCGGTCCGGCGGGGGTCCAGATACGCAGTATTTT
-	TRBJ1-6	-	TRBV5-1	CASSLIAGAENSPLHF	TGCGCCAGCAGCTTAATCGCGGGGGCCGAGAATTCACCCCTCCACTTT
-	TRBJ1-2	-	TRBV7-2	CASSSSRDTLPGYTF	TGTGCCAGCAGCTCCTCCCGGGACACACTCCCGGGCTACACCTTC
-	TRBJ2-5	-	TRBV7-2	CASSLGGDTKETQYF	TGTGCCAGCAGCTTAGGGGGGGACACCAAAGAGACCCAGTACTTC
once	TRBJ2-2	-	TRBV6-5	CASIRGSLTGELFF	TGTGCCAGCATAAGGGGCAGCCTTACCGGGGAGCTGTTTTTT
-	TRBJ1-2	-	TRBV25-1	CASSPGGGKDYGYTF	TGTGCCAGCAGCCCTGGAGGGGGGAAAGACTATGGCTACACCTTC
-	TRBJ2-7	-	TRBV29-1	CSVGFQRYEQYF	TGCAGCGTTGGCTTTCAACGGTACGAGCAGTACTTC
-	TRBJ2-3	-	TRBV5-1	CASSLAGLGTDTQYF	TGCGCCAGCAGCTTGGCCGGGCTCGGCACAGATACGCAGTATTTT
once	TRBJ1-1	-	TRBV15	CATSRERDFRTEAFF	TGTGCCACCAGCAGAGAGCGGGACTTCAGGACTGAAGCTTTCTTT
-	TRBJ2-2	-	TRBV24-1	CATSAWTGELFF	TGTGCCACCAGTGCATGGACCGGGGAGCTGTTTTTT
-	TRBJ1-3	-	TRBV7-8	CASSLDITGNTIYF	TGTGCCAGCAGCTTGGACATTACTGGAAACACCATATATTTT
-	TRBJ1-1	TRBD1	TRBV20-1	CSASNDRGLAFF	TGCAGTGCTAGTAACGACAGGGGGCTAGCTTTCTTT
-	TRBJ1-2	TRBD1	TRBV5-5	CASSRTGVDYGYTF	TGTGCCAGCAGCAGGACAGGGGTGGACTATGGCTACACCTTC
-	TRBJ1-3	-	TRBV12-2	CASTRGQPSSGNTIYF	TGTGCAAGCACCCGCGGGCAGCCGAGCTCTGGAAACACCATATATTTT
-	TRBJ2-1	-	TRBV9	CASSGPQGDEQFF	TGTGCCAGCAGCGGTCCACAGGGCGATGAGCAGTTCTTC
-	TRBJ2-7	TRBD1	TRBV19	CASSIGTDFEQYF	TGTGCCAGTAGTATTGGGACAGATTTCGAGCAGTACTTC
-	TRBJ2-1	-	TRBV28	CASSGVLGQFF	TGTGCCAGCAGTGGTGTCCTGGGGCAGTTCTTC
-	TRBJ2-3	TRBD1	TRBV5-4	CASSLRQGAVLGTDTQYF	TGTGCCAGCAGCTTGAGGCAGGGGGCGGTTCTCGGCACAGATACGCAGTATTTT
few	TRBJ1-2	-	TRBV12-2	CASRPDRAHGYTF	TGTGCAAGTCGCCCGGACAGGGCGCATGGCTACACCTTC
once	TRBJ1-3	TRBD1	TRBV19	CASSTPITTRTGRYSAKKTIYF	TGTGCCAGTAGTACACCGATCACAACACGGACAGGGCGCTATAGTGCGAAGAAGACCATATATTTT
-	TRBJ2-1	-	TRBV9	CASSVTDRNEQFF	TGTGCCAGCAGCGTAACAGACCGCAATGAGCAGTTCTTC